This TCR beta chain is drawn from a study of T cells in Graves' hyperthyroidism and ophthalmopathy (dated by TCRdb to about 2019). About the study as a whole: Peripheral blood was collected at initial diagnosis, before any treatment. TCR V-J signatures able to tell the groups apart were searched for in a discovery cohort of 100 patients, of whom over 40 had Graves' ophthalmopathy and more than 55 had stable Graves' hyperthyroidism. According to the paper, TCR Vbeta CDR3 sequencing was carried out on 135 peripheral blood samples, which came from 40 to 45 ophthalmopathy, around 75 hyperthyroidism and roughly 17 progressor patients. Prospective prediction of ophthalmopathy was tested in an independent validation cohort of fewer than 20 hyperthyroidism patients and roughly 16 patients who later progressed to ophthalmopathy. After sampling, hyperthyroidism patients received methimazole starting at 30 mg daily, and ophthalmopathy patients received high-dose intravenous methylprednisolone. The roughly 91 discovery patients were randomly divided into training and test sets at a 7:3 ratio. Thyroid tissue and blood T-cell repertoires from over 5 Graves' hyperthyroidism patients were also compared in the study.

V trim: 4 bases; J trim: 2 bases; unmatched bases: 4. Including cysteine and phenylalanine, the CDR3 has 14 amino acids. Kept here is only the CDR3 DNA, which spans 42 bases and is read in frame from base 1. From a lookup of the germline V gene, CDR1 and CDR2 are MNHNS and SASEGT. Stable Graves' hyperthyroidism was defined as the absence of progression to ophthalmopathy over 18 months of follow-up. Hyperthyroidism patients were aged 18 to 65 years and newly diagnosed, with disease duration of less than 2 months. Any patient with an uncontrolled infection, another autoimmune disease, pregnancy or lactation was excluded. Diagnoses were established on the basis of clinical symptoms, serum thyroxine and TRAb, thyroid ultrasound, and orbital computed tomography. Ficoll-Paque density gradient centrifugation was used to isolate PBMCs from about 10 ml of fresh peripheral blood. Total RNA was extracted using Trizol reagent, and RNA quality was assessed on an Agilent 2100 Bioanalyzer.

The TCR beta CDR3 regions were amplified from RNA transcripts. The TCR CDR3 was subjected to a first round of RT-PCR using the HTBI primer set and the Qiagen OneStep RT-PCR kit. Libraries were constructed in a second round of multiplex PCR, after which size selection and purification were carried out. The libraries were sequenced on an Illumina HiSeq2000 using paired-end 100 bp reads. The study's own analysis went as follows. SOAPnuke was used to process the raw data, throwing out any read that contained adapters or uncalled bases, had a mean Phred below 15, or lacked an exact constant-primer or identifier match. COPE v1.2.5 was used to merge high-quality paired reads, and clonotypes were defined as unique nucleotide sequences. Clonotypes were aligned to IMGT TRBV, TRBD and TRBJ reference segments using MiTCR v1.1. The analysis was restricted to V-J combinations with a frequency above 0.0001, which together covered just over 98% of the repertoires. A TCS score was defined as the ratio of F50 (clonal expansion) to E x V (chaos), with BLOSUM62-based TCRdist applied between CDR3 peptides within each V-J. Welch's t-statistics and random forest reduced around 520 V-J features to 10 to 15, which were used in a naive Bayes classifier (R e1071). TCRdb passed the public sequencing reads through fastp at Q25 and MiXCR, retaining productive beta sequences. Identical CDR3 protein sequences are pooled into one entry, listed with their most common genes and DNA. V and J calls and clone size were set by TCRdb, not the authors. Recorded for this sample are under 350,000 distinct CDR3 sequences; 20% to 25% of them occurred a single time. The ten largest clones add up to less than 65% of the sample.

The paper as a whole reports these results and caveats: In cross-validation, a model built on a 13 V-J signature told ophthalmopathy apart from stable hyperthyroidism with 85% to 90% sensitivity and around 83% specificity, and in testing the same model reached 80%/75%. No statistical method was used to set the sample size in advance, and investigators knew the group allocation. Most expanded thyroid clonotypes (frequency above 0.001) were also detected in blood, suggesting blood repertoires may reflect thyroid immune responses. During validation, the model predicted progression to ophthalmopathy a median of about 5.9 months ahead of onset, with roughly 65% sensitivity and about 72% specificity.

Many counts were recorded for this clonotype. This receptor's antigen is unknown. Within one base of it there is no much larger clone, and no base qualities were kept. The specimen was blood. The TCR originated in a woman between 45 and 60 years old with Graves' hyperthyroidism. The rearranged chain carries TRBV6-1 and TRBJ1-2; 7 junctional bases match TRBD1. The nucleotide sequence is given as TGTGCCAGCAGTGGACAACAGGGGAACTATGGCTACACCTTC. Protein translation: CASSGQQGNYGYTF.